This T cell receptor beta chain was retrieved from a study of cytomegalovirus exposure and HLA in healthy donors. Study as a whole: The Caucasian-associated ancestry cluster held 80% to 90% of a few hundred genotyped donors. Points from the study as a whole: The records held CMV serostatus as the only immune exposure information.

V lost 4 bases and J lost 0; bases outside the gene matches: 5. Germline V CDR1 and CDR2: MNHNS, SASEGT. This CDR3 spans 16 amino acids. Primers: 60 Vbeta forward and 13 Jbeta reverse. Sequenced by immunoSEQ multiplex PCR; TCRdb stores in-frame clones only, minus some. The table has about 37,000 clones, 70% to 75% seen once; the top ten hold roughly 6%. As concerns this clone: The antigen is not known.

V and J are TRBV6-1 and TRBJ2-1, with 8 bases that match TRBD1. The sequenced sample consisted of PBMCs. The TCR sequence derives from a man younger than 45 in good health and CMV-seronegative. CDR3 amino acids: CASSAITGGSYNEQFF. CDR3 in DNA: TGTGCCAGCAGTGCAATAACAGGGGGCTCCTACAATGAGCAGTTCTTC.